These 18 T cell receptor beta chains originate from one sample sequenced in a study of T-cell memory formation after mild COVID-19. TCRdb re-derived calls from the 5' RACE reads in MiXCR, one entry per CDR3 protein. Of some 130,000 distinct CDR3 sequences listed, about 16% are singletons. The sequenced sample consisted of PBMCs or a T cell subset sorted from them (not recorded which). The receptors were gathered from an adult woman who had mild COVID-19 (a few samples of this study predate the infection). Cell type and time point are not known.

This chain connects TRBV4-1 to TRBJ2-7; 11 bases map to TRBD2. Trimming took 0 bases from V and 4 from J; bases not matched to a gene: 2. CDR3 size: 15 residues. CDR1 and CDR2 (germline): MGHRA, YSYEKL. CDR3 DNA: TGCGCCAGCAGCCAAGAGCTAGCGGGAGGTTACGAGCAGTACTTC. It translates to CASSQELAGGYEQYF.

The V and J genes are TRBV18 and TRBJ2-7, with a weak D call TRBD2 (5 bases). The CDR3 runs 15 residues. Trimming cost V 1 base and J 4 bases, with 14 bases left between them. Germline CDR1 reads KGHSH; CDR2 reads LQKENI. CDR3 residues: CASSPLAGTSYEQYF. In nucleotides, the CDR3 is TGTGCCAGCTCACCACTCGCGGGTACCTCGTACGAGCAGTACTTC.

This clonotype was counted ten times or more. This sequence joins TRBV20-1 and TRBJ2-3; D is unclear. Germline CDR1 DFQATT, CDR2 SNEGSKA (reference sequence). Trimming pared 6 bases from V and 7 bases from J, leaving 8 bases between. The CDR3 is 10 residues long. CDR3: CSASRNTQYF. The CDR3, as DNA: TGCAGTGCCTCAAGAAATACGCAGTATTTT.

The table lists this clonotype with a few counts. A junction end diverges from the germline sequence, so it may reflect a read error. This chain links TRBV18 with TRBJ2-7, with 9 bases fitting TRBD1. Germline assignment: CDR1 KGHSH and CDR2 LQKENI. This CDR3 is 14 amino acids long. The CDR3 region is CASSPSGPRRTGDF. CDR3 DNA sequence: TGTGCCAGCTCCCCCTCTGGGCCGAGGCGGACAGGGGACTTC.

The CDR3, as DNA: TGTGCCAGCACCATCCGGGAGGGCCACGAGCAGTACTTC. Protein sequence: CASTIREGHEQYF. This sequence joins TRBV27 and TRBJ2-7; 8 bases match TRBD2. CDR3 length: 13 amino acids. Germline CDR1 is MNHEY and CDR2 is SMNVEV (reference sequence). The ends lost 7 bases at V and 5 bases at J; junction bases unmatched: 7.

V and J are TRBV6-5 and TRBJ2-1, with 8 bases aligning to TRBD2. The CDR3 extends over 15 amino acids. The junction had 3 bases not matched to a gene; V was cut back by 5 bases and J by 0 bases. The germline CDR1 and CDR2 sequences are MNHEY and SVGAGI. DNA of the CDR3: TGTGCCAGCAGTCTAGCGGGTCACTCCTACAATGAGCAGTTCTTC. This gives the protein CASSLAGHSYNEQFF.

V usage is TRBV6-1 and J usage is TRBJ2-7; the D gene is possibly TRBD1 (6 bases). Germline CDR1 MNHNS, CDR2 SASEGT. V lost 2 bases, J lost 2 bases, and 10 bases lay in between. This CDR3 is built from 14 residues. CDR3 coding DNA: TGTGCCAGCAGTGAAAGGGCAGGGGCCTACGAGCAGTACTTC. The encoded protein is CASSERAGAYEQYF.

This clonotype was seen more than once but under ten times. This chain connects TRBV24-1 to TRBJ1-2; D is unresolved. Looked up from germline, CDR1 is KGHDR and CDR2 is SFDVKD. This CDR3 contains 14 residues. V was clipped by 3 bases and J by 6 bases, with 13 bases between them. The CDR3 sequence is CATSDPAFVDGYTF. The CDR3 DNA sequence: TGTGCCACCAGTGATCCGGCTTTTGTTGATGGCTACACCTTC.

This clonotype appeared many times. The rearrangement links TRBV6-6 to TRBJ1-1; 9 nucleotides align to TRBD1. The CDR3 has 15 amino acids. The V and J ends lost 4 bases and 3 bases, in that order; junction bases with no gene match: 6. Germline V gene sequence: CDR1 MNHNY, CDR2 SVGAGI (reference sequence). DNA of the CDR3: TGTGCCAGCAGTTCCCCGGGACAGGGATACACTGAAGCTTTCTTT. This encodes CASSSPGQGYTEAFF.

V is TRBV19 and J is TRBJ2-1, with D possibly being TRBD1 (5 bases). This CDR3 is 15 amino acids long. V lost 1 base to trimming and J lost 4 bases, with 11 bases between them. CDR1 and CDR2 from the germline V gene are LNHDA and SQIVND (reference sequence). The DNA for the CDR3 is TGTGCCAGTAGTATAGGGTTTAACAGGTACAATGAGCAGTTCTTC. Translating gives CASSIGFNRYNEQFF.

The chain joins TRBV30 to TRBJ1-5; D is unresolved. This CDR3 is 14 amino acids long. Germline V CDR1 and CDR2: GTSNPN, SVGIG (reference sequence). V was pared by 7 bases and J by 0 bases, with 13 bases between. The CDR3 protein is CAFPTRPSNQPQHF. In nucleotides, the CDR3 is TGTGCCTTCCCGACAAGGCCTAGCAATCAGCCCCAGCATTTT.

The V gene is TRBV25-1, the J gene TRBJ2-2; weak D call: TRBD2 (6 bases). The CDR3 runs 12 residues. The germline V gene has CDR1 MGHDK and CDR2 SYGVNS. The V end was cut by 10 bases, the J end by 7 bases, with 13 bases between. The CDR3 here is CATRRGGGELFF. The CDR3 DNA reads TGTGCCACCCGGAGGGGCGGCGGGGAGCTGTTTTTT.

CDR3 nucleotide sequence: TGCAGCGTTGAAACAGGGGTTTCCTACGAGCAGTACTTC. Translated: CSVETGVSYEQYF. The chain joins TRBV29-1 to TRBJ2-7, with 7 bases identical to TRBD1. The CDR3 totals 13 residues. The trim removed 2 bases at V and 1 base at J, leaving 2 bases unmatched. Looked up from germline, CDR1 is SQVTM and CDR2 is ANQGSEA.

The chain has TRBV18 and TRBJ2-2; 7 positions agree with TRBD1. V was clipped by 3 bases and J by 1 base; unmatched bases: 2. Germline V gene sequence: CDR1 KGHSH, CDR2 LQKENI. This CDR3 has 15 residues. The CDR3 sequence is CASSPWTGNTGELFF. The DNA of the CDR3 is TGTGCCAGCTCACCTTGGACAGGGAACACCGGGGAGCTGTTTTTT.

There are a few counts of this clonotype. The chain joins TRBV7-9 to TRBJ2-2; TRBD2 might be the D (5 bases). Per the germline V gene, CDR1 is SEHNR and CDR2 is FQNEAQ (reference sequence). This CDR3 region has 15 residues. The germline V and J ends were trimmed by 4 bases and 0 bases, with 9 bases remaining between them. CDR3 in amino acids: CASSSRVPNTGELFF. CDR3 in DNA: TGTGCCAGCAGCTCGAGGGTTCCGAACACCGGGGAGCTGTTTTTT.

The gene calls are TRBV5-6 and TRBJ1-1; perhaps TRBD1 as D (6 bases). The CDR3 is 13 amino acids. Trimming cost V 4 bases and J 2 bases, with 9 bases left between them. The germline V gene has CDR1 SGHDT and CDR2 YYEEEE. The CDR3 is CASSPGHNTEAFF. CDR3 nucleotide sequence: TGTGCCAGCAGCCCGGGACATAACACTGAAGCTTTCTTT.

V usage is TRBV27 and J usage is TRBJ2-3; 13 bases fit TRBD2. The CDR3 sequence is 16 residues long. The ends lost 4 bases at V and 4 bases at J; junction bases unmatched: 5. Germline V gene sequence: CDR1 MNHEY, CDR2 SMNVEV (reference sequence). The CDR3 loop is CASSSSGTSGADTQYF. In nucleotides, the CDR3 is TGTGCCAGCAGTTCCTCCGGGACTAGCGGGGCAGATACGCAGTATTTT.

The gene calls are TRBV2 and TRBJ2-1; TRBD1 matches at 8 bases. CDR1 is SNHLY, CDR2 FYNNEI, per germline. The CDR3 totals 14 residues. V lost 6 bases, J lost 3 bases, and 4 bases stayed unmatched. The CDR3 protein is CASRRQGFYNEQFF. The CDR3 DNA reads TGTGCCAGCAGAAGACAGGGGTTCTACAATGAGCAGTTCTTC.